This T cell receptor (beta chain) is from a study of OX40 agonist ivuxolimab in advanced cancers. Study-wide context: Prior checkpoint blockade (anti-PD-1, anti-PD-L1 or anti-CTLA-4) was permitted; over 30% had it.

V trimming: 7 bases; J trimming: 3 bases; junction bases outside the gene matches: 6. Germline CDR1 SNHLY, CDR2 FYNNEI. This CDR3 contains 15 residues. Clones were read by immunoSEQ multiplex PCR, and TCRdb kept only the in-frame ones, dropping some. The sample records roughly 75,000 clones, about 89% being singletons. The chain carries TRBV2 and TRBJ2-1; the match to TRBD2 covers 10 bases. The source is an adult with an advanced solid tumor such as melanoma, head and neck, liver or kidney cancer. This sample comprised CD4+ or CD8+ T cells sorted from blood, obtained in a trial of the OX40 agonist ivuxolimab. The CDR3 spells CASTIGLADYNEQFF. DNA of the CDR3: TGTGCCAGCACTATCGGACTAGCGGACTACAATGAGCAGTTCTTC.